The entry below describes one T cell receptor beta chain. Its antigen is unknown. Lacking the conserved final phenylalanine or tryptophan, this CDR3 likely reflects a read error. Germline V gene sequence: CDR1 SEHNR, CDR2 FQNEAQ (reference sequence). The V gene lost 5 bases and the J gene lost 6 bases, with 11 bases spanning the gap. The CDR3 contains 12 residues. As previously described, bulk TCR libraries were made using listed TCR primers. TCRdb reprocessed the PCR reads via MiXCR and lists one record per CDR3 protein. The profile shows approximately 320,000 distinct CDR3 sequences, roughly a quarter of them singletons. The data derive from a study of molecular identifiers for immune sequencing clone quantification. General study results and limits: Reports indicate spiked Jurkat TCR RNA from one cell could be found among 900,000 to 1,000,000 naive cells. A shared barcode on identical TCR molecules could lead to underestimated sizes for highly expanded clones.

The gene calls are TRBV7-9 and TRBJ2-7, with D possibly being TRBD2 (5 bases). Material for sequencing was naive CD8+ T cells from blood, with Jurkat cell RNA spiked in. The subset here: FACS-sorted CD8+CD4-CCR7+CD45RA+ naive T cells. The sequence was collected from a human donor in good health. Some libraries in this study had Jurkat cell RNA spiked in. DNA for the CDR3: TGTGCCAGCAGCCCGCTCGGACTCGAGCAGTACCTC. This sequence encodes CASSPLGLEQYL.